This T cell receptor (beta chain) was found in a study of T cells in localized non-small cell lung cancer. Study outcomes and limitations: Longer overall survival was linked to higher blood T cell density.

Of note for this clone: Its antigen is not known.

Some clones are missing from TCRdb's copy, which holds only in-frame ones; the method was immunoSEQ multiplex PCR. The sample holds about 62,000 clones, roughly 79% seen once. CDR3 length: 14 amino acids. V was clipped by 2 bases and J by 6 bases; unmatched bases: 4. Germline assignment: CDR1 SGDLS and CDR2 YYNGEE. This TCR came from a man between 40 and 70 years old with stage II lung adenocarcinoma. This chain links TRBV9 with TRBJ2-7, with 11 nucleotides matching TRBD1. Here the sequenced sample was PBMCs, taken before any cancer treatment. CDR3 protein: CASSVGQGASEQYF. For the CDR3, the DNA is TGTGCCAGCAGCGTCGGACAGGGGGCCTCCGAGCAGTACTTC.